Listed below are T cell receptor beta chains from one sample, sequenced in a study of shared clonotypes between healthy human individuals. The method was immunoSEQ multiplex PCR; TCRdb's version includes in-frame clones alone and lacks a portion of them. The sample lists about 2 million clones, 95% seen once, with more than 0.1% in the top ten. Sequenced: naive CD4+ T cells sorted from blood. The receptors were gathered from a man aged 18 to 30 in good health. The CDR3 runs from the conserved cysteine through the conserved F or W. D genes are given only for firm matches. Size values are once, few and many counts, or a class for expanded clones, and some rows have none.

size: once; D: -; V: TRBV30; J: TRBJ2-1; CDR3: CAWSPYNEQFF; DNA: TGTGCCTGGAGTCCGTACAATGAGCAGTTCTTC
size: -; D: -; V: TRBV30; J: TRBJ1-6; CDR3: CAWSEGHGNSPLHF; DNA: TGTGCCTGGAGCGAGGGACATGGAAATTCACCCCTCCACTTT
size: -; D: -; V: TRBV27; J: TRBJ1-2; CDR3: CASSFGGNYGYTF; DNA: TGTGCCAGCAGTTTCGGGGGAAACTATGGCTACACCTTC
size: -; D: -; V: TRBV6-1; J: TRBJ1-5; CDR3: CASLAFSNQPQHF; DNA: TGTGCCAGCTTAGCGTTTAGCAATCAGCCCCAGCATTTT
size: -; D: TRBD1; V: TRBV11-2; J: TRBJ2-7; CDR3: CASSAGTGGVSSYEQYF; DNA: TGTGCCAGCAGCGCCGGGACAGGGGGCGTTAGCTCCTACGAGCAGTACTTC
size: -; D: TRBD1; V: TRBV5-3; J: TRBJ2-3; CDR3: CARSSTGTGFTDTQYF; DNA: TGTGCCAGAAGCTCAACCGGGACAGGGTTCACAGATACGCAGTATTTT
size: -; D: TRBD1; V: TRBV7-2; J: TRBJ2-7; CDR3: CASSLQEGASYEQYF; DNA: TGTGCCAGCAGCTTACAAGAGGGGGCGTCATACGAGCAGTACTTC
size: -; D: -; V: TRBV5-1; J: TRBJ1-2; CDR3: CASSPAAATSNYGYTF; DNA: TGCGCCAGCAGCCCGGCCGCGGCGACAAGTAACTATGGCTACACCTTC
size: -; D: -; V: TRBV21-1; J: TRBJ2-2; CDR3: CASGSGELFF; DNA: TGTGCCAGCGGGTCCGGGGAGCTGTTTTTT
size: once; D: TRBD1; V: TRBV28; J: TRBJ2-1; CDR3: CASSFYGQASYNEQFF; DNA: TGTGCCAGCAGTTTTTATGGACAGGCCTCCTACAATGAGCAGTTCTTC
size: -; D: -; V: TRBV18; J: TRBJ1-4; CDR3: CASSRATTNEKLFF; DNA: TGTGCCAGCTCGCGGGCCACAACTAATGAAAAACTGTTTTTT
size: once; D: TRBD1; V: TRBV6-5; J: TRBJ2-1; CDR3: CASSSYGTGGLNEQFF; DNA: TGTGCCAGCAGTTCCTACGGGACAGGGGGATTAAATGAGCAGTTCTTC
size: -; D: -; V: TRBV5-1; J: TRBJ1-4; CDR3: CASSLSSSNEKLFF; DNA: TGCGCCAGCAGCTTGAGTAGTTCCAATGAAAAACTGTTTTTT
size: -; D: TRBD1; V: TRBV7-2; J: TRBJ2-7; CDR3: CASSPGTAAYEQYF; DNA: TGTGCCAGCAGCCCCGGGACAGCAGCATACGAGCAGTACTTC
size: -; D: -; V: TRBV19; J: TRBJ1-2; CDR3: CASSMLGAHYGYTF; DNA: TGTGCCAGTAGTATGTTGGGGGCCCACTATGGCTACACCTTC
size: -; D: -; V: TRBV10-3; J: TRBJ1-2; CDR3: CAISENLSNYGYTF; DNA: TGTGCCATCAGTGAAAATCTCAGTAACTATGGCTACACCTTC
size: few; D: -; V: TRBV7-2; J: TRBJ1-2; CDR3: CASSLRGDSSTTGYTF; DNA: TGTGCCAGCAGCTTGAGGGGGGACTCCTCAACCACGGGCTACACCTTC
size: once; D: TRBD1; V: TRBV25-1; J: TRBJ1-4; CDR3: CASSDWGSGGGEKLFF; DNA: TGTGCCAGCAGTGACTGGGGGTCAGGGGGTGGTGAAAAACTGTTTTTT
size: -; D: -; V: TRBV5-1; J: TRBJ1-1; CDR3: CASSSAGRTEAFF; DNA: TGCGCCAGCAGCAGTGCAGGGCGCACTGAAGCTTTCTTT
size: -; D: TRBD1; V: TRBV28; J: TRBJ1-6; CDR3: CASRGTGGASPLHF; DNA: TGTGCCAGCAGGGGGACAGGGGGCGCGTCACCCCTCCACTTT
size: -; D: -; V: TRBV6-1; J: TRBJ2-1; CDR3: CASSSVSYNEQFF; DNA: TGTGCCAGCAGTTCGGTTTCCTACAATGAGCAGTTCTTC
size: -; D: -; V: TRBV6-6; J: TRBJ2-7; CDR3: CASRRVFEQYF; DNA: TGTGCCAGCAGAAGGGTCTTCGAGCAGTACTTC
size: -; D: TRBD1; V: TRBV15; J: TRBJ1-1; CDR3: CATSRGGTGNTEAFF; DNA: TGTGCCACCAGCAGAGGAGGGACAGGGAACACTGAAGCTTTCTTT
size: -; D: TRBD2; V: TRBV11-3; J: TRBJ2-1; CDR3: CASSLVAGDYNEQFF; DNA: TGTGCCAGCAGCTTAGTAGCGGGGGACTACAATGAGCAGTTCTTC
size: -; D: -; V: TRBV28; J: TRBJ2-3; CDR3: CASQKGVSTQYF; DNA: TGTGCCAGCCAAAAAGGCGTGAGTACGCAGTATTTT
size: -; D: -; V: TRBV11-2; J: TRBJ1-1; CDR3: CASSLVGTLNTEAFF; DNA: TGTGCCAGCAGCTTAGTGGGGACATTGAACACTGAAGCTTTCTTT
size: -; D: -; V: TRBV5-1; J: TRBJ1-5; CDR3: CASSLEGVGNQPQHF; DNA: TGCGCCAGCAGCTTGGAAGGAGTCGGAAATCAGCCCCAGCATTTT
size: -; D: -; V: TRBV5-1; J: TRBJ1-2; CDR3: CASSLGYRPANYGYTF; DNA: TGCGCCAGCAGCTTGGGGTACAGGCCTGCTAACTATGGCTACACCTTC
size: -; D: TRBD1; V: TRBV15; J: TRBJ1-4; CDR3: CATSRDQGASEKLFF; DNA: TGTGCCACCAGCAGAGATCAGGGGGCTAGTGAAAAACTGTTTTTT
size: once; D: TRBD1; V: TRBV6-5; J: TRBJ2-7; CDR3: CASSRQGVGEQYF; DNA: TGTGCCAGCAGCAGACAGGGGGTAGGCGAGCAGTACTTC
size: -; D: -; V: TRBV30; J: TRBJ2-1; CDR3: CAWSPKGSYNEQFF; DNA: TGTGCCTGGAGTCCCAAGGGATCCTACAATGAGCAGTTCTTC
size: -; D: TRBD1; V: TRBV7-6; J: TRBJ2-7; CDR3: CASSLGTGFYEQYF; DNA: TGTGCCAGCAGCTTAGGGACAGGGTTTTACGAGCAGTACTTC
size: -; D: -; V: TRBV5-1; J: TRBJ2-3; CDR3: CASSHGTLDTQYF; DNA: TGCGCCAGCAGCCACGGCACCTTAGATACGCAGTATTTT
size: -; D: TRBD2; V: TRBV2; J: TRBJ2-7; CDR3: CASRPGRGGYEQYF; DNA: TGTGCCAGCAGGCCGGGACGCGGGGGGTACGAGCAGTACTTC
size: -; D: -; V: TRBV11-2; J: TRBJ2-2; CDR3: CASSLVGGVTGELFF; DNA: TGTGCCAGCAGCTTAGTGGGGGGTGTCACCGGGGAGCTGTTTTTT
size: -; D: -; V: TRBV2; J: TRBJ2-3; CDR3: CASTPGGDTQYF; DNA: TGTGCCAGCACCCCGGGTGGAGATACGCAGTATTTT
size: -; D: -; V: TRBV6-1; J: TRBJ1-4; CDR3: CASRTRRGTNEKLFF; DNA: TGTGCCAGCAGGACCCGGAGAGGAACTAATGAAAAACTGTTTTTT
size: -; D: -; V: TRBV21-1; J: TRBJ2-7; CDR3: CASSKASSYEQYF; DNA: TGTGCCAGCAGCAAAGCATCCTCCTACGAGCAGTACTTC
size: -; D: -; V: TRBV6-1; J: TRBJ2-1; CDR3: CATILLREQFF; DNA: TGTGCCACCATTTTACTACGGGAGCAGTTCTTC
size: once; D: -; V: TRBV19; J: TRBJ1-4; CDR3: CASSLDTNEKLFF; DNA: TGTGCCAGTAGTTTGGACACTAATGAAAAACTGTTTTTT
size: -; D: TRBD1; V: TRBV5-1; J: TRBJ2-7; CDR3: CASSLATGKSYEQYF; DNA: TGCGCCAGCAGCTTGGCGACAGGGAAAAGCTACGAGCAGTACTTC
size: -; D: -; V: TRBV7-6; J: TRBJ1-2; CDR3: CASSRDVFYGYTF; DNA: TGTGCCAGCAGCAGAGACGTTTTCTATGGCTACACCTTC
size: -; D: -; V: TRBV5-5; J: TRBJ2-3; CDR3: CASSLVGSTDTQYF; DNA: TGTGCCAGCAGCTTAGTAGGGAGCACAGATACGCAGTATTTT
size: -; D: -; V: TRBV7-2; J: TRBJ2-5; CDR3: CASSLGWVQETQYF; DNA: TGTGCCAGCAGCTTAGGTTGGGTCCAAGAGACCCAGTACTTC
size: -; D: -; V: TRBV7-9; J: TRBJ2-1; CDR3: CASSPRPGDNEQFF; DNA: TGTGCCAGCAGCCCCCGTCCTGGGGACAATGAGCAGTTCTTC
size: -; D: -; V: TRBV11-2; J: TRBJ2-1; CDR3: CASSLRADYNEQFF; DNA: TGTGCCAGCAGCCTCCGCGCAGACTACAATGAGCAGTTCTTC
size: -; D: -; V: TRBV28; J: TRBJ2-1; CDR3: CASSLRDNEQFF; DNA: TGTGCCAGCAGTTTGCGAGACAATGAGCAGTTCTTC
size: -; D: -; V: TRBV7-9; J: TRBJ2-1; CDR3: CASSSMGGISYNEQFF; DNA: TGTGCCAGCAGCTCAATGGGCGGGATATCCTACAATGAGCAGTTCTTC
size: -; D: -; V: TRBV7-2; J: TRBJ1-1; CDR3: CASSPARGMNTEAFF; DNA: TGTGCCAGCAGCCCCGCCAGGGGAATGAACACTGAAGCTTTCTTT
size: -; D: -; V: TRBV10-3; J: TRBJ2-5; CDR3: CAISGPPDGGQETQYF; DNA: TGTGCCATCAGTGGGCCCCCGGACGGAGGCCAAGAGACCCAGTACTTC
size: -; D: TRBD1; V: TRBV4-1; J: TRBJ2-6; CDR3: CASSQEGQGFYSGANVLTF; DNA: TGCGCCAGCAGCCAAGAAGGACAGGGTTTTTACTCTGGGGCCAACGTCCTGACTTTC
size: -; D: -; V: TRBV5-6; J: TRBJ2-1; CDR3: CASSLGWLSSYNEQFF; DNA: TGTGCCAGCAGCTTGGGCTGGTTAAGCTCCTACAATGAGCAGTTCTTC
size: -; D: TRBD1; V: TRBV6-1; J: TRBJ1-4; CDR3: CASSVDRAEKLFF; DNA: TGTGCCAGCAGTGTAGACAGGGCTGAAAAACTGTTTTTT
size: -; D: -; V: TRBV18; J: TRBJ1-5; CDR3: CASSPQSSSNQPQHF; DNA: TGTGCCAGCTCACCCCAGAGTTCTAGCAATCAGCCCCAGCATTTT
size: -; D: -; V: TRBV10-3; J: TRBJ1-5; CDR3: CAISEHDSNQPQHF; DNA: TGTGCCATCAGTGAACATGATAGCAATCAGCCCCAGCATTTT
size: -; D: -; V: TRBV2; J: TRBJ2-2; CDR3: CASSVSNTGELFF; DNA: TGTGCCAGCAGCGTATCAAACACCGGGGAGCTGTTTTTT
size: -; D: -; V: TRBV10-2; J: TRBJ1-5; CDR3: CASSESGRNQHF; DNA: TGCGCCAGCAGTGAGTCGGGGAGGAACCAGCATTTT
size: -; D: -; V: TRBV19; J: TRBJ2-3; CDR3: CASSMQGPSTDTQYF; DNA: TGTGCCAGTAGTATGCAGGGGCCTAGCACAGATACGCAGTATTTT
size: -; D: -; V: TRBV5-5; J: TRBJ2-5; CDR3: CASSKQGRETQYF; DNA: TGTGCCAGCAGCAAACAGGGAAGGGAGACCCAGTACTTC
size: -; D: -; V: TRBV27; J: TRBJ2-7; CDR3: CASSFASGYGVYEQYF; DNA: TGTGCCAGCAGTTTTGCTTCAGGGTATGGGGTCTACGAGCAGTACTTC